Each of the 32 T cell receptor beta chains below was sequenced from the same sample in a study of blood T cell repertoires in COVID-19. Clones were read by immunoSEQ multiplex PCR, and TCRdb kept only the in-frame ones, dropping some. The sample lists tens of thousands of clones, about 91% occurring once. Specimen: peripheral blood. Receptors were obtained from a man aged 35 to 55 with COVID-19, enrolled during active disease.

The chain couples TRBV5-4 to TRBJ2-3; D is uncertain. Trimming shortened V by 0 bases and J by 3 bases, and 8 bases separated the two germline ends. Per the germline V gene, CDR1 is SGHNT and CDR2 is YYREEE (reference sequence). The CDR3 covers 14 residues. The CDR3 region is CASSLVSRTDTQYF. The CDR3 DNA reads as TGTGCCAGCAGCTTGGTTAGCAGAACAGATACGCAGTATTTT.

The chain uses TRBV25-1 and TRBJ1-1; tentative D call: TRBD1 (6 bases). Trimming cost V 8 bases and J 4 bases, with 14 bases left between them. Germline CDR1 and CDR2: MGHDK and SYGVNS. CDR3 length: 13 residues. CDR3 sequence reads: CASERRGATEAFF. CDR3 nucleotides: TGTGCCAGCGAACGCAGGGGTGCCACTGAAGCTTTCTTT.

The CDR3 DNA reads as TGTGCCAGCAGTGAAGCGAGACAGGGGTGGCATTCACCCCTCCACTTT. Its protein is CASSEARQGWHSPLHF. The chain couples TRBV6-1 to TRBJ1-6, with 8 bases lining up with TRBD1. CDR3 length: 16 amino acids. V was clipped by 0 bases and J by 8 bases; unmatched bases: 6. In germline, CDR1 is MNHNS, CDR2 SASEGT.

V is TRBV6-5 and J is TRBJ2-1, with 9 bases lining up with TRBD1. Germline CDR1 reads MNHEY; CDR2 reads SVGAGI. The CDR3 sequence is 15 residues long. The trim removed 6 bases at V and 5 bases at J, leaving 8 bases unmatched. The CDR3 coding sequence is TGTGCCAGCAGGCCTCCGGGACAGGGTCACAATGAGCAGTTCTTC. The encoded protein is CASRPPGQGHNEQFF.

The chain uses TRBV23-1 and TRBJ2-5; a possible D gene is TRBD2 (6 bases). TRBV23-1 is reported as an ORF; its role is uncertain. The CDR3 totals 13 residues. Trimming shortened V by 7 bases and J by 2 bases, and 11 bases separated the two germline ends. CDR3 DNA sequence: TGCGCCAGCAACACCGGGGGACAAGAGACCCAGTACTTC. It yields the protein CASNTGGQETQYF.

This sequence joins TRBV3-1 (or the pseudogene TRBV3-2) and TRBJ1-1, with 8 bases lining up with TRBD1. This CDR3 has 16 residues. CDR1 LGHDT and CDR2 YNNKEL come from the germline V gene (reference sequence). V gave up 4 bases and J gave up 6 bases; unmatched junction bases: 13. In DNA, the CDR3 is TGTGCCAGCAGCCGCCTTCAAGGAACAGGGGGGGCTGAAGCTTTCTTT. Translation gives CASSRLQGTGGAEAFF.

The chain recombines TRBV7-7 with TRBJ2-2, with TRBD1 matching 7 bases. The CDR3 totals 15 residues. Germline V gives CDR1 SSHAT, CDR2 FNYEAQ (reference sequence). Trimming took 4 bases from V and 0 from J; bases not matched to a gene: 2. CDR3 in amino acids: CASSSGTANTGELFF. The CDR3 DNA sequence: TGTGCCAGCAGCTCCGGGACAGCGAACACCGGGGAGCTGTTTTTT.

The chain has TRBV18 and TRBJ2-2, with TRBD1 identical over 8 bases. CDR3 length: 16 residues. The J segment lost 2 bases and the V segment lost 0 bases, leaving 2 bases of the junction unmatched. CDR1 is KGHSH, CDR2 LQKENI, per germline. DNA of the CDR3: TGTGCCAGCTCACCACCGCAGGGGGCCAACACCGGGGAGCTGTTTTTT. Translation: CASSPPQGANTGELFF. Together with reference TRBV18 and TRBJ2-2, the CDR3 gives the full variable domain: NAGVMQNPRHLVRRRGQEARLRCSPMKGHSHVYWYRQLPEEGLKFMVYLQKENIIDESGMPKERFSAEFPKEGPSILRIQQVVRGDSAAYFCASSPPQGANTGELFFGEGSRLTVL.

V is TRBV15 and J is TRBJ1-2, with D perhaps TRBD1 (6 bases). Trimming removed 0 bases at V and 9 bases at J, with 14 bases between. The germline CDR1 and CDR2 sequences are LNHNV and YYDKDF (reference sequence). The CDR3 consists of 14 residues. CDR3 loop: CATSRDNIQGSYTF. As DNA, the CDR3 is TGTGCCACCAGCAGAGATAATATACAGGGAAGCTACACCTTC.

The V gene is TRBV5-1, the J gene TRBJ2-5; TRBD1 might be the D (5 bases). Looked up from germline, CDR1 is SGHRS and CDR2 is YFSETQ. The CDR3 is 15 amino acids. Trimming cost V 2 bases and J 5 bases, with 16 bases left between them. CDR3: CASSFSQGSGETQYF. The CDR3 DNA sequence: TGCGCCAGCAGCTTTAGTCAGGGTTCAGGCGAGACCCAGTACTTC.

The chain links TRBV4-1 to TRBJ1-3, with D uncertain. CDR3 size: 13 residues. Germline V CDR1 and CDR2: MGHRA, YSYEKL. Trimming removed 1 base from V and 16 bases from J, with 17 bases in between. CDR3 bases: TGCGCCAGCAGCCAAGCGGGGTCCCCGGAATATTATTTT. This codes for CASSQAGSPEYYF.

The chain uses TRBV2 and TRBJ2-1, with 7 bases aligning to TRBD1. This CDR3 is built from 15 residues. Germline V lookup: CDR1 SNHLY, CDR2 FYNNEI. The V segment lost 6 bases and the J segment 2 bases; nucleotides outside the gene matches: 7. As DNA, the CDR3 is TGTGCCAGCAGCACCGGGACAGCTACCTACAATGAGCAGTTCTTC. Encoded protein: CASSTGTATYNEQFF.

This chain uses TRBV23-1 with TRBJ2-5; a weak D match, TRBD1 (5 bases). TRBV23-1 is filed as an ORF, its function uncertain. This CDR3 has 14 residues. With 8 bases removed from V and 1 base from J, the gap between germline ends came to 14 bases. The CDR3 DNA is TGCGCCAGCGACCTCGAGACAGTCCAAGAGACCCAGTACTTC. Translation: CASDLETVQETQYF.

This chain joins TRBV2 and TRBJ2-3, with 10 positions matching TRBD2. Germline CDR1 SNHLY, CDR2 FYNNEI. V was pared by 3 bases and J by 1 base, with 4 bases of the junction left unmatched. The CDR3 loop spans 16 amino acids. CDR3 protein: CASSEALAGGTDTQYF. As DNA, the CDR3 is TGTGCCAGCAGTGAGGCCCTAGCGGGGGGCACAGATACGCAGTATTTT.

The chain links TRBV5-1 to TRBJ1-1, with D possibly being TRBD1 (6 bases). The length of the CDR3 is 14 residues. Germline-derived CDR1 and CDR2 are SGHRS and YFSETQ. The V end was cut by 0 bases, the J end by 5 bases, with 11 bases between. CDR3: CASSLEGGTTEAFF. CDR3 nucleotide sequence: TGCGCCAGCAGCTTGGAGGGGGGGACAACTGAAGCTTTCTTT.

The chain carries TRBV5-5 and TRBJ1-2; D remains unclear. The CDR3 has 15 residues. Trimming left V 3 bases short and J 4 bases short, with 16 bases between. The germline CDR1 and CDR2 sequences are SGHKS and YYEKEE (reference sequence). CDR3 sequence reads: CASSSNLQYFYGYTF. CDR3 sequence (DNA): TGTGCCAGCAGCTCGAATTTACAGTATTTCTATGGCTACACCTTC. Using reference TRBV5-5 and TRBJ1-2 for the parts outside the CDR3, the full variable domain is DAGVTQSPTHLIKTRGQQVTLRCSPISGHKSVSWYQQVLGQGPQFIFQYYEKEERGRGNFPDRFSARQFPNYSSELNVNALLLGDSALYLCASSSNLQYFYGYTFGSGTRLTVV.

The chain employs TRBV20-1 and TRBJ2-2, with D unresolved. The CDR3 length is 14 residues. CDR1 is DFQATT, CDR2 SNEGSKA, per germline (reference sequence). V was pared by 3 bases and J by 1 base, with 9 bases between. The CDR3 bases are TGCAGTGCTAGTGTAGCCAAGAACACCGGGGAGCTGTTTTTT. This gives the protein CSASVAKNTGELFF.

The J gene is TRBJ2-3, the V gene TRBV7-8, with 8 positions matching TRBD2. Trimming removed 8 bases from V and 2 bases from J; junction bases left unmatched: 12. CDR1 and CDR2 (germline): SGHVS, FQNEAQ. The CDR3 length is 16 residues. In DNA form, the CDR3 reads TGTGCCAGCCCATCAAGGGCGGGGGGACTCACAGATACGCAGTATTTT. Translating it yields CASPSRAGGLTDTQYF.

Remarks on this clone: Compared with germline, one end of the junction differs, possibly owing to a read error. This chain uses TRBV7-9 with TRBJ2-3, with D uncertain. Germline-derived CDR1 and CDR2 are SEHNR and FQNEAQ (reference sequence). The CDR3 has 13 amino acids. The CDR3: CASSLAGSETQYF. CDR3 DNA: TGTGCCAGCAGCTTAGCCGGGTCAGAAACGCAGTATTTT. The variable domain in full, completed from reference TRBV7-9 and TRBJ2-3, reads DTGVSQNPRHKITKRGQNVTFRCDPISEHNRLYWYRQTLGQGPEFLTYFQNEAQLEKSRLLSDRFSAERPKGSFSTLEIQRTEQGDSAMYLCASSLAGSETQYFGPGTRLTVL.

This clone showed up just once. The CDR3 nucleotides are TGCGCCAGCAGCCCTGGAGGCCTGCCCTCTGGAAACACCATATATTTT. Its translation: CASSPGGLPSGNTIYF. This rearrangement joins TRBV5-1 to TRBJ1-3; D is uncertain. The CDR3 is 16 amino acids. Germline CDR1 reads SGHRS; CDR2 reads YFSETQ. With 4 bases removed from V and 0 bases from J, the gap between germline ends came to 14 bases.

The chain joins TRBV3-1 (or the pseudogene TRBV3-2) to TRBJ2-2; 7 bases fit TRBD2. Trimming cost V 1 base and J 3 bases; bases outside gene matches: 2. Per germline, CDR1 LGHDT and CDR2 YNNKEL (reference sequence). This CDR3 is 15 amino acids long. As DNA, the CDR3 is TGTGCCAGCAGCCAAGGGGGGGGAGACACCGGGGAGCTGTTTTTT. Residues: CASSQGGGDTGELFF.

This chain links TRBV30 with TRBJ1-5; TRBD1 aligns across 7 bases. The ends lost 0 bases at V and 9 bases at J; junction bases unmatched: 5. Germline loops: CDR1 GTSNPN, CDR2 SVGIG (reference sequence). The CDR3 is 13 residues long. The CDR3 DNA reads TGTGCCTGGAGTGTCGCAGGGGGGAGGCCCCAGCATTTT. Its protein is CAWSVAGGRPQHF.

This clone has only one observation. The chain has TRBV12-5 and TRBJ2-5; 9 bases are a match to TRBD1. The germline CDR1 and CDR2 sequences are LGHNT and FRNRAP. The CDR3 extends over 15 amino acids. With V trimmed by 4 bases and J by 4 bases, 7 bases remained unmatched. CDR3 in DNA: TGTGCTAGTGGTTCGGGACAGGGTTATGGAGAGACCCAGTACTTC. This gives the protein CASGSGQGYGETQYF.

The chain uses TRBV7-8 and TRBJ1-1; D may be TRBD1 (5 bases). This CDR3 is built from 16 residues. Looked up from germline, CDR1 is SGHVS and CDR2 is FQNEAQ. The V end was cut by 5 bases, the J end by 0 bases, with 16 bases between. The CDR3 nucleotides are TGTGCCAGCAGCGCATACAGGAATACTCTGAACACTGAAGCTTTCTTT. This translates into CASSAYRNTLNTEAFF. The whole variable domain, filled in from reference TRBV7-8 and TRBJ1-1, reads GAGVSQSPRYKVAKRGQDVALRCDPISGHVSLFWYQQALGQGPEFLTYFQNEAQLDKSGLPSDRFFAERPEGSVSTLKIQRTQQEDSAVYLCASSAYRNTLNTEAFFGQGTRLTVV.

DNA of the CDR3: TGTGCCACCCGTAGAGGGACAGGGGTTGGGTATGGCTACACCTTC. Translated: CATRRGTGVGYGYTF. The rearrangement joins TRBV28 to TRBJ1-2; TRBD1 matches 10 bases. CDR1 is MDHEN and CDR2 is SYDVKM in the germline V gene. This CDR3 is 15 amino acids long. Unmatched junction bases numbered 13, after V lost 10 bases and J lost 5 bases.

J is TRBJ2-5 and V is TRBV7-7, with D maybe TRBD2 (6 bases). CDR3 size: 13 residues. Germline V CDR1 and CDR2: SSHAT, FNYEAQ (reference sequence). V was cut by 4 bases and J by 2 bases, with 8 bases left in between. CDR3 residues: CASSSGLQETQYF. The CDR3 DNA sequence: TGTGCCAGCAGCTCGGGACTTCAAGAGACCCAGTACTTC. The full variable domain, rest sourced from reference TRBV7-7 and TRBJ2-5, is GAGVSQSPRYKVTKRGQDVTLRCDPISSHATLYWYQQALGQGPEFLTYFNYEAQPDKSGLPSDRFSAERPEGSISTLTIQRTEQRDSAMYRCASSSGLQETQYFGPGTRLLVL.

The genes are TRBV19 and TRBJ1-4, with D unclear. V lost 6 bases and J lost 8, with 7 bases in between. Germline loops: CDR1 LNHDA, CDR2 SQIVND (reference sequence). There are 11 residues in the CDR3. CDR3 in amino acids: CASSRYEKLFF. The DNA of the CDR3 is TGTGCCAGTAGCAGATACGAAAAACTGTTTTTT.

CDR3 in amino acids: CASTRQGFGTEAFF. CDR3 nucleotides: TGTGCCAGCACCCGACAGGGCTTTGGGACTGAAGCTTTCTTT. The V and J genes are TRBV25-1 and TRBJ1-1, with 7 positions matching TRBD1. CDR3 length: 14 amino acids. Trimming removed 7 bases from V and 5 bases from J; junction bases left unmatched: 10. CDR1 and CDR2 (germline): MGHDK, SYGVNS.

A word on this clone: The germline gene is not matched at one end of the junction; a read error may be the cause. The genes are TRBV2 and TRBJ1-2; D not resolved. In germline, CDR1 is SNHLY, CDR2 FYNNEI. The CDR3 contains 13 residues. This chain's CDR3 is CASTELTPEAYTF. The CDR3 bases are TGTGCCAGCACTGAACTCACTCCTGAGGCCTACACCTTC.

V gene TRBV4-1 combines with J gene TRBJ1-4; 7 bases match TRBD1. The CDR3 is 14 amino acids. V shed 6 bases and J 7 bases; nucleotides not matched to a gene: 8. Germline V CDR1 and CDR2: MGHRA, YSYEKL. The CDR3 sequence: CASSSQGISEKLFF. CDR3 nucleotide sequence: TGCGCCAGCAGTTCACAGGGGATTAGTGAAAAACTGTTTTTT.

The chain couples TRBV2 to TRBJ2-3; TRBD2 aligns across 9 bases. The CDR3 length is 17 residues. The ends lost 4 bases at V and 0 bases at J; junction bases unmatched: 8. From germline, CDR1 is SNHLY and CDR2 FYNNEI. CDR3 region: CASSAGVAGVSTDTQYF. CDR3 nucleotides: TGTGCCAGCAGTGCGGGAGTAGCGGGGGTAAGCACAGATACGCAGTATTTT.

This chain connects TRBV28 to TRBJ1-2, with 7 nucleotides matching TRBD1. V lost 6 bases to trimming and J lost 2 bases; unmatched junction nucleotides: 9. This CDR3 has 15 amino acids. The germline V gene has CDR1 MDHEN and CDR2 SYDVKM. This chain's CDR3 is CASSRPGQTNYGYTF. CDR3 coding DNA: TGTGCCAGCAGCCGGCCGGGACAGACAAACTATGGCTACACCTTC.